One and the same sample provided the 7 T cell receptor beta chains below, sequenced in a study of T cells after yellow fever vaccination. TCRdb used MiXCR to reprocess the 5' RACE reads, holding one entry per CDR3 protein. Of around 400,000 distinct CDR3 sequences listed, around 10% are singletons. The sample consisted of PBMCs, taken on the day of the first yellow fever vaccination. The receptor source for this set is a man between 18 and 29 years old who received the YFV17D yellow fever vaccine.

The chain links TRBV27 to TRBJ2-7; a weak D match, TRBD2 (6 bases). Trimming left V 5 bases short and J 1 base short, with 9 bases between. The CDR3 totals 13 residues. CDR1 and CDR2 from the germline V gene are MNHEY and SMNVEV (reference sequence). This CDR3 reads CASSPGLSYEQYV. Here the CDR3 DNA reads TGTGCCAGCAGTCCGGGACTTTCCTACGAGCAGTACGTC.

There are a few counts of this clonotype. The chain recombines TRBV6-5 with TRBJ1-1, with D possibly TRBD1 on 6 matching bases. V was shortened by 2 bases and J by 1 base, with 17 bases between the two germline ends. The CDR3 is 17 residues long. CDR1 and CDR2 (germline): MNHEY, SVGAGI. The CDR3 region has the DNA TGTGCCAGCAGTTACCCCAAGGGGGGACACGCGAACACTGAAGCTTTCTTT. Amino acid sequence: CASSYPKGGHANTEAFF.

The CDR3 loop reads CASRTVPGYEQYV. The CDR3 DNA sequence: TGCGCCAGCAGAACGGTCCCGGGGTACGAGCAGTACGTC. The rearrangement joins TRBV4-3 to TRBJ2-7, with D possibly being TRBD2 (5 bases). In germline, CDR1 is LGHNA, CDR2 YSLEER. There are 13 residues in the CDR3. V lost 6 bases and J lost 4, with 13 bases in between.

The chain employs TRBV20-1 and TRBJ2-7; 7 bases are shared with TRBD1. Germline values: CDR1 DFQATT, CDR2 SNEGSKA (reference sequence). This CDR3 region has 15 residues. V shed 6 bases, J shed 7 bases, and the junction held 18 bases outside the gene matches. The CDR3 sequence: CSAHQLETGRREQYF. In DNA, the CDR3 is TGCAGTGCCCACCAACTCGAGACAGGGAGAAGGGAGCAGTACTTC.

V usage is TRBV7-2 and J usage is TRBJ2-3, with a weak D call TRBD2 (6 bases). Between the trimmed V and J ends, which lost 6 bases and 2 bases, there was a span of 21 bases. The germline gives CDR1 SGHTA, CDR2 FQGNSA. The CDR3 runs to 17 residues. This CDR3 reads CASRQWLAGPYTDTQYF. Here the CDR3 DNA reads TGTGCCAGCAGACAGTGGCTGGCGGGGCCCTACACAGATACGCAGTATTTT.

This clonotype was found many times. The chain combines TRBV7-2 with TRBJ2-7, with 9 bases matching TRBD2. Germline loops: CDR1 SGHTA, CDR2 FQGNSA. The V and J ends lost 3 bases and 5 bases, in that order; junction bases with no gene match: 8. This CDR3 region has 15 residues. Written as DNA, the CDR3 is TGTGCCAGCAGCTTTCGTCCTAGCGGGGTCGACGAGCAGTACTTC. Translated, it gives CASSFRPSGVDEQYF.

This clonotype was detected a few times. The V and J genes are TRBV20-1 and TRBJ1-2, with 7 bases identical to TRBD1. Losses at the gene ends were 4 bases for V and 8 bases for J; bases not matched to a gene: 4. Germline V gene lookup returns CDR1 DFQATT and CDR2 SNEGSKA (reference sequence). This CDR3 contains 11 residues. Written as DNA, the CDR3 is TGCAGTGCTATCCGGACAGGCGGCTACACCTTC. Translating it yields CSAIRTGGYTF.